What follows are 23 T cell receptor beta chains derived from one specimen sequenced in a study of control samples from healthy donors and cancer patients. Repertoires were generated with immunoSEQ multiplex PCR, while TCRdb's copy carries only in-frame clones and drops some. The data show 170,000 or so clones, 75% to 95% seen once. Sequencing used blood. Receptor source: a woman between 40 and 50 years old in good health.

Written as DNA, the CDR3 is TGCGCCAGCAGCCAAGATGGCCAGCCAAATCAGCCCCAGCATTTT. Translating gives CASSQDGQPNQPQHF. The rearrangement joins TRBV4-1 to TRBJ1-5; D is unresolved. Germline V gene data show CDR1 as MGHRA and CDR2 as YSYEKL. The CDR3 extends over 15 amino acids. Deletions cut 0 bases from V and 4 bases from J, with 10 bases between.

The V and J genes are TRBV5-1 and TRBJ1-1, with 7 bases lining up with TRBD1. After removal of 1 base from V and 0 bases from J, the junction contained 3 bases not matched to a gene. The germline V gene encodes CDR1 SGHRS and CDR2 YFSETQ. This CDR3 spans 15 amino acids. CDR3 protein: CASSLIGTVNTEAFF. CDR3 bases: TGCGCCAGCAGCTTGATTGGGACAGTGAACACTGAAGCTTTCTTT.

The chain recombines TRBV10-3 with TRBJ1-5, with unresolved D. From germline, CDR1 is ENHRY and CDR2 SYGVKD. The V gene lost 3 bases and the J gene lost 7 bases, with 10 bases spanning the gap. CDR3 length: 13 amino acids. This chain's CDR3 is CAISEGLGQPQHF. The CDR3 region has the DNA TGTGCCATCAGTGAAGGTCTTGGGCAGCCCCAGCATTTT.

The CDR3 region is CASSDSYEQYF. The DNA for the CDR3 is TGTGCCAGCAGCGACAGCTACGAGCAGTACTTC. The chain employs TRBV7-9 and TRBJ2-7; D may be TRBD1 (5 bases). Germline CDR1 reads SEHNR; CDR2 reads FQNEAQ (reference sequence). CDR3 length: 11 amino acids. Trimming took off 5 bases at V and 3 bases at J, with 5 bases between the two ends.

This clone was seen once. The chain joins TRBV2 to TRBJ2-6, with TRBD2 as a possible D gene (6 bases). Germline assignment: CDR1 SNHLY and CDR2 FYNNEI. V lost 8 bases to trimming and J lost 4 bases, with 12 bases between them. The length of the CDR3 is 14 residues. The CDR3 region has the DNA TGTGCCAGCTGGGGGGTCTCGGGGGCCAACGTCCTGACTTTC. Residues: CASWGVSGANVLTF.

The chain combines TRBV10-3 with TRBJ1-5; no definite D call. With 0 bases removed from V and 4 bases from J, the gap between germline ends came to 10 bases. CDR1 is ENHRY and CDR2 is SYGVKD in the germline V gene. There are 15 residues in the CDR3. Here the CDR3 reads CAISESSPANQPQHF. CDR3 nucleotide sequence: TGTGCCATCAGTGAGTCGAGTCCAGCAAATCAGCCCCAGCATTTT.

The V gene is TRBV19, the J gene TRBJ1-1; no clear D gene. This CDR3 has 13 amino acids. V lost 0 bases and J 4 bases, leaving 6 bases between the germline ends. The V gene's germline CDR1 is LNHDA and CDR2 SQIVND (reference sequence). The CDR3 DNA is TGTGCCAGTAGTATAGAAGAACCCACTGAAGCTTTCTTT. This codes for CASSIEEPTEAFF. The complete variable domain, with remaining parts taken from reference TRBV19 and TRBJ1-1, reads DGGITQSPKYLFRKEGQNVTLSCEQNLNHDAMYWYRQDPGQGLRLIYYSQIVNDFQKGDIAEGYSVSREKKESFPLTVTSAQKNPTAFYLCASSIEEPTEAFFGQGTRLTVV.

The chain recombines TRBV6-1 with TRBJ2-1; 7 positions match TRBD2. CDR1 MNHNS and CDR2 SASEGT come from the germline V gene. The CDR3 extends over 14 amino acids. V shed 3 bases and J 7 bases; nucleotides not matched to a gene: 6. CDR3 bases: TGTGCCAGCAGTGAGGGAGGGTTTAATAATGAGCAGTTCTTC. It is translated as CASSEGGFNNEQFF.

The V call is TRBV7-2, the J call TRBJ1-1; the match to TRBD1 covers 9 bases. The germline V gene encodes CDR1 SGHTA and CDR2 FQGNSA. The CDR3 is 16 amino acids. Germline trimming cut 0 bases from V and 6 bases from J; bases unmatched to any gene: 8. The CDR3 loop is CASSLAIGTGSAEAFF. The CDR3 bases are TGTGCCAGCAGCTTAGCGATCGGGACAGGGTCCGCTGAAGCTTTCTTT.

V and J are TRBV5-6 and TRBJ1-1; the D is unclear. The CDR3 has 14 amino acids. The germline V gene encodes CDR1 SGHDT and CDR2 YYEEEE. V lost 0 bases and J lost 5, with 11 bases in between. The DNA of the CDR3 is TGTGCCAGCAGCTTGGAAGGAGGGATAACTGAAGCTTTCTTT. It specifies CASSLEGGITEAFF.

This chain links TRBV18 with TRBJ2-1; 7 positions match TRBD1. The germline gives CDR1 KGHSH, CDR2 LQKENI. V lost 8 bases to trimming and J lost 4 bases; unmatched junction nucleotides: 8. The CDR3 sequence is 14 residues long. The CDR3 reads CASTDRVEYNEQFF. DNA for the CDR3: TGTGCCAGCACTGACAGGGTGGAATACAATGAGCAGTTCTTC.

The V call is TRBV6-5, the J call TRBJ1-5; D remains ambiguous. CDR3 length equals 16 residues. V was cut by 4 bases and J by 4 bases, with 17 bases left in between. CDR1 MNHEY and CDR2 SVGAGI come from the germline V gene. The CDR3 here is CASSFRTESPNQPQHF. In nucleotides, the CDR3 is TGTGCCAGCAGTTTCCGGACGGAGAGCCCGAATCAGCCCCAGCATTTT.

The chain is built from TRBV4-2 and TRBJ2-1; 10 bases match TRBD2. This CDR3 is built from 15 residues. Germline V lookup: CDR1 LGHNA, CDR2 YNFKEQ. J was trimmed by 6 bases and V by 0 bases; bases with no gene match: 2. CDR3 coding DNA: TGTGCCAGCAGCCAAGAACTAGCGGGGTTCAATGAGCAGTTCTTC. It translates to CASSQELAGFNEQFF.

The chain recombines TRBV15 with TRBJ2-5, with a weak D call TRBD1 (5 bases). The germline V gene encodes CDR1 LNHNV and CDR2 YYDKDF (reference sequence). Trimming took off 6 bases at V and 3 bases at J, with 11 bases between the two ends. This CDR3 spans 13 amino acids. This CDR3 is CATRGAWKETQYF. The CDR3 DNA sequence: TGTGCCACCAGAGGGGCATGGAAAGAGACCCAGTACTTC.

This chain connects TRBV5-4 to TRBJ1-2; D possibly corresponds to TRBD1 (6 bases). This CDR3 region has 13 residues. Germline V lookup: CDR1 SGHNT, CDR2 YYREEE (reference sequence). Trimming shortened V by 4 bases and J by 8 bases, and 15 bases separated the two germline ends. CDR3 in DNA: TGTGCCAGCAGCACGGAACAGGGACGCGGCTACACCTTC. Protein sequence: CASSTEQGRGYTF. Using reference TRBV5-4 and TRBJ1-2 for the parts outside the CDR3, the full variable domain is ETGVTQSPTHLIKTRGQQVTLRCSSQSGHNTVSWYQQALGQGPQFIFQYYREEENGRGNFPPRFSGLQFPNYSSELNVNALELDDSALYLCASSTEQGRGYTFGSGTRLTVV.

The genes are TRBV12-3 or TRBV12-4 and TRBJ1-5; D is possibly TRBD1 (5 bases). The CDR3 extends over 13 amino acids. With 2 bases removed from V and 6 bases from J, the gap between germline ends came to 8 bases. CDR3 sequence (DNA): TGTGCCAGCAGTTTATCAGGGTCTCAGCCCCAGCATTTT. It yields the protein CASSLSGSQPQHF.

V usage is TRBV3-1 (or the pseudogene TRBV3-2) and J usage is TRBJ1-4; D gene unclear. Trimming pared 6 bases from V and 0 bases from J, leaving 11 bases between. The CDR3 sequence is 15 residues long. Looked up from germline, CDR1 is LGHDT and CDR2 is YNNKEL (reference sequence). CDR3 DNA sequence: TGTGCCAGCAGTCTCGGTTTTGCAACTAATGAAAAACTGTTTTTT. The encoded protein is CASSLGFATNEKLFF.

The chain combines TRBV6-5 with TRBJ2-7; perhaps TRBD1 as D (7 bases). Germline values: CDR1 MNHEY, CDR2 SVGAGI. Between the trimmed V and J ends, which lost 6 bases and 9 bases, there was a span of 21 bases. The CDR3 is 14 residues long. Here the CDR3 DNA reads TGTGCCAGCAGGCTTCAGGGGGGATCTGCGGGGCAGTACTTC. Protein: CASRLQGGSAGQYF.

The genes are TRBV5-4 and TRBJ1-2; D is perhaps TRBD1 (5 bases). Between the trimmed V and J ends, which lost 4 bases and 5 bases, there was a span of 12 bases. The germline CDR1 and CDR2 sequences are SGHNT and YYREEE (reference sequence). CDR3 length: 13 residues. CDR3 bases: TGTGCCAGCAGCGGCGAACAGGTTTATGGCTACACCTTC. Its translation: CASSGEQVYGYTF.

This clone was detected only a few times. The J gene is TRBJ2-7, the V gene TRBV7-9, with D maybe TRBD2 (6 bases). Trimming left V 4 bases short and J 3 bases short, with 10 bases between. Germline V gene lookup returns CDR1 SEHNR and CDR2 FQNEAQ (reference sequence). The CDR3 has 13 amino acids. The CDR3 sequence: CASSSGLGYEQYF. Here the CDR3 DNA reads TGTGCCAGCAGCTCGGGACTGGGCTACGAGCAGTACTTC.

This rearrangement joins TRBV29-1 to TRBJ1-2; perhaps TRBD1 as D (5 bases). V dropped 7 bases and J dropped 2 bases, with 8 bases sitting between them. Germline values: CDR1 SQVTM, CDR2 ANQGSEA. The CDR3 covers 11 residues. The chain's CDR3 is CSDGGNYGYTF. The CDR3 DNA follows: TGCAGCGATGGGGGGAACTATGGCTACACCTTC.

V and J are TRBV28 and TRBJ1-1; D might be TRBD1 (5 bases). The germline V and J ends were trimmed by 7 bases and 1 base, with 13 bases remaining between them. The CDR3 covers 14 residues. The germline gives CDR1 MDHEN, CDR2 SYDVKM. This CDR3 reads CASTPHTGNTEAFF. CDR3 nucleotides: TGTGCCAGCACCCCTCATACAGGGAACACTGAAGCTTTCTTT.

CDR3 amino acids: CASSLGGDAYEQYF. The DNA for the CDR3 is TGTGCCAGCAGCCTCGGGGGGGACGCCTACGAGCAGTACTTC. The chain recombines TRBV7-9 with TRBJ2-7; 8 positions match TRBD2. CDR1 and CDR2 (germline): SEHNR, FQNEAQ (reference sequence). The CDR3 covers 14 residues. The V gene end was trimmed by 5 bases and the J gene end by 2 bases; junction bases not matched to a gene: 5.